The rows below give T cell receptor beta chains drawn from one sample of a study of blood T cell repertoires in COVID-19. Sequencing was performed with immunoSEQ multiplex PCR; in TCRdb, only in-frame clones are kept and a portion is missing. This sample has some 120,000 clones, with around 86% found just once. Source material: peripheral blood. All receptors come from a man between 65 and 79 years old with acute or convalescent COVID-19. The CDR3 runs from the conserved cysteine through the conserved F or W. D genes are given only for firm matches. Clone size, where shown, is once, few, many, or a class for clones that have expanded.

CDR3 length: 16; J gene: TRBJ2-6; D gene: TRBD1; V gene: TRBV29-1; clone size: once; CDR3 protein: CSVGTGLSSGANVLTF; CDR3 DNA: TGCAGCGTGGGGACAGGCCTTAGCTCTGGGGCCAACGTCCTGACTTTC
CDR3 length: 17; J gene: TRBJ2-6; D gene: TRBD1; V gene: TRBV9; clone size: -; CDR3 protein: CASSDRDRYTGANVLTF; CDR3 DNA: TGTGCCAGCAGCGACCGGGACAGATACACTGGGGCCAACGTCCTGACTTTC
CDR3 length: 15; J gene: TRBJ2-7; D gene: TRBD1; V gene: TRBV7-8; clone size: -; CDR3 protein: CASSGRDRVRNEQYF; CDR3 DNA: TGTGCCAGCAGCGGGCGGGACAGGGTTCGAAACGAGCAGTACTTC
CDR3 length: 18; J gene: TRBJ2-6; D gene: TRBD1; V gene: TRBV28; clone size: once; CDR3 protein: CASSLWGQGPSGANVLTF; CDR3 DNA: TGTGCCAGCAGTTTGTGGGGACAGGGGCCCTCTGGGGCCAACGTCCTGACTTTC
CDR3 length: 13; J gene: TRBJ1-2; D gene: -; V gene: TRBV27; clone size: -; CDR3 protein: CASSLRGAYGYTF; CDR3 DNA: TGTGCCAGCAGTTTACGGGGTGCCTATGGCTACACCTTC
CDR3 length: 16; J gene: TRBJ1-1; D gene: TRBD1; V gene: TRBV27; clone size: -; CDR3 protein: CASRPGQGYWGTEAFF; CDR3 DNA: TGTGCCAGCAGACCGGGACAGGGATATTGGGGCACTGAAGCTTTCTTT
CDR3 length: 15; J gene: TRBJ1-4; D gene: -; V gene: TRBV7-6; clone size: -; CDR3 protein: CASSLARATNEKLFF; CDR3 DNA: TGTGCCAGCAGCTTAGCGAGAGCAACTAATGAAAAACTGTTTTTT
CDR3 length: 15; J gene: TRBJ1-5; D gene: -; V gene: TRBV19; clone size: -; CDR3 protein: CASSRPAGGNQPQHF; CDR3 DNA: TGTGCCAGTAGTAGACCTGCAGGTGGCAATCAGCCCCAGCATTTT
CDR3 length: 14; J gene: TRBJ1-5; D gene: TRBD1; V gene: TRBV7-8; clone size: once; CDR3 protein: CASTTDRGEQPQHF; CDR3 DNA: TGTGCCAGCACTACCGACAGGGGAGAACAGCCCCAGCATTTT
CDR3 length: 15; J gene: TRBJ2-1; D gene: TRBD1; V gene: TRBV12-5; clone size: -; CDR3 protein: CASGLGDSSYNEQFF; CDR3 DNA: TGTGCTAGTGGTTTAGGGGACAGCTCCTACAATGAGCAGTTCTTC
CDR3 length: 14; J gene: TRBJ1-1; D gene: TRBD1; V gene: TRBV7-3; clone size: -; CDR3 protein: CASSSGTANTEAFF; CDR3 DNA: TGTGCCAGCAGCTCCGGGACAGCGAACACTGAAGCTTTCTTT
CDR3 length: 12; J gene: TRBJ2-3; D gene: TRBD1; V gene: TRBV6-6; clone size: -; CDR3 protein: CASRPTWDREYF; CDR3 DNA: TGTGCCAGCAGGCCCACTTGGGACAGGGAGTATTTT
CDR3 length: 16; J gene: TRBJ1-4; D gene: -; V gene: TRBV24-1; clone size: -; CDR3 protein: CATSDTIQIFNEKLFF; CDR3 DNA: TGTGCCACCAGTGATACCATACAGATTTTTAATGAAAAACTGTTTTTT
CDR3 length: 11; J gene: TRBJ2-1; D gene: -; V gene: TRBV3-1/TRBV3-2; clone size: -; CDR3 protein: CASSQSYEQFF; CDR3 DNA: TGTGCCAGCAGCCAGTCGTATGAGCAGTTCTTC
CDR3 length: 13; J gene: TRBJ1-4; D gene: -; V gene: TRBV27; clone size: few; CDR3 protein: CASMGRGGEKLFF; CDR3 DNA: TGTGCCAGCATGGGAAGGGGAGGCGAAAAACTGTTTTTT
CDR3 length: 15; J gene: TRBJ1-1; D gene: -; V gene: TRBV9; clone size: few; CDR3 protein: CASSPGWAMNTEAFF; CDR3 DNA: TGTGCCAGCAGCCCAGGATGGGCGATGAACACTGAAGCTTTCTTT
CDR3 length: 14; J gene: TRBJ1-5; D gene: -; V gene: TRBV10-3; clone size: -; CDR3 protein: CAISDGAGAQPQHF; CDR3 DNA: TGTGCCATCAGTGATGGGGCAGGGGCGCAGCCCCAGCATTTT
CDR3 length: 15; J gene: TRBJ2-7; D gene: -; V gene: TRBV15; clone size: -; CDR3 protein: CATSSPEGVAYEQYF; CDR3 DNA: TGTGCCACCAGCAGCCCCGAGGGGGTTGCCTACGAGCAGTACTTC
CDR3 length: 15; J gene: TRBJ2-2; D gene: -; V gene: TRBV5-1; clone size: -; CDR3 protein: CASSLGHTNTGELFF; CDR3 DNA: TGCGCCAGCAGCCTGGGACATACGAACACCGGGGAGCTGTTTTTT
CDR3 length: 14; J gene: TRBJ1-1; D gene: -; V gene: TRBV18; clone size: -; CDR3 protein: CASSPQEGGTEAFF; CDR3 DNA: TGTGCCAGCTCACCGCAGGAGGGAGGCACTGAAGCTTTCTTT
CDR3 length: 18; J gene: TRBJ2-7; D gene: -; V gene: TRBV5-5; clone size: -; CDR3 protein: CASSLGPFGTTKSYEQYF; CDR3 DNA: TGTGCCAGCAGCTTGGGGCCCTTCGGGACAACGAAGAGCTACGAGCAGTACTTC
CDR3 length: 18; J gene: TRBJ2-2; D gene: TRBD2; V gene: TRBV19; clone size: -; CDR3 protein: CASSMMASGRGNTGELFF; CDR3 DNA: TGTGCCAGTAGTATGATGGCTAGCGGGAGGGGGAACACCGGGGAGCTGTTTTTT
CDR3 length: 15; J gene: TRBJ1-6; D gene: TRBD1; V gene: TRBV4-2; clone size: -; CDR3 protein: CASSLSGTGESPLHF; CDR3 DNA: TGTGCCAGCAGCTTGTCCGGGACAGGGGAATCACCCCTCCACTTT
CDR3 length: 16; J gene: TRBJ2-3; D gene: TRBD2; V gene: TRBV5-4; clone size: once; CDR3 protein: CASSPQAGRTTDTQYF; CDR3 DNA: TGTGCCAGCAGCCCCCAAGCGGGGCGAACCACAGATACGCAGTATTTT
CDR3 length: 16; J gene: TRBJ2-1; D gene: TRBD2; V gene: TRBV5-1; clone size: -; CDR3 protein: CASSRRPSGGADEQFF; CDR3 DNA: TGCGCCAGCAGCCGCCGACCTAGCGGGGGGGCCGATGAGCAGTTCTTC
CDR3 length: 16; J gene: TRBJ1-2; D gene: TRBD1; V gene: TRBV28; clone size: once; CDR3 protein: CASSLFRGRLNYGYTF; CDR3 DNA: TGTGCCAGCAGTTTATTCAGGGGGAGGCTTAACTATGGCTACACCTTC
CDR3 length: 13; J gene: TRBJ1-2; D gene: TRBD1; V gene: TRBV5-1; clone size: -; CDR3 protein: CASSIGTVGGYTF; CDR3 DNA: TGCGCCAGCAGCATAGGGACAGTAGGCGGCTACACCTTC
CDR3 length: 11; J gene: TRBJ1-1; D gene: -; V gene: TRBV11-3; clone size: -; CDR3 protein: CASSPGTEAFF; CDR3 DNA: TGTGCCAGCAGCCCGGGAACTGAAGCTTTCTTT
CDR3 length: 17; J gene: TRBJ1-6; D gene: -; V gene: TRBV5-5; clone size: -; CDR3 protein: CASSLELGGWGNSPLHF; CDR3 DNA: TGTGCCAGCAGCTTGGAATTGGGAGGATGGGGAAATTCACCCCTCCACTTT
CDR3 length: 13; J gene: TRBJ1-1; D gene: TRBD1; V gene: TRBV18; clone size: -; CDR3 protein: CASSPRGDTEAFF; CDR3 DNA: TGTGCCAGCTCCCCCAGGGGGGACACTGAAGCTTTCTTT
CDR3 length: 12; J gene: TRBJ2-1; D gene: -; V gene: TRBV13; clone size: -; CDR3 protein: CASSPQYNEQFF; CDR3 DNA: TGTGCCAGCAGCCCCCAATACAATGAGCAGTTCTTC
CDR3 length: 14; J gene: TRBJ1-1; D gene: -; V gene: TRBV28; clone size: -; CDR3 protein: CASSLKGERHPAFF; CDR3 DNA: TGTGCCAGCAGTTTAAAGGGAGAGAGGCATCCAGCTTTCTTT
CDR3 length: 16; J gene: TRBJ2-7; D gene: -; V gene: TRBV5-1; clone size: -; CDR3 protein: CASSLEGLDRSYEQYF; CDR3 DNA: TGCGCCAGCAGCTTGGAGGGACTTGACCGCTCCTACGAGCAGTACTTC
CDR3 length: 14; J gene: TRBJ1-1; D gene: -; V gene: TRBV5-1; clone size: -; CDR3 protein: CASSLGQSLTEAFF; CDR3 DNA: TGCGCCAGCAGCTTGGGACAGTCCCTAACTGAAGCTTTCTTT
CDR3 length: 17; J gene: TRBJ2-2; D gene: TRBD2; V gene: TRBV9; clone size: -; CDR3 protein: CASSVELLAGAAGELFF; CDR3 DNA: TGTGCCAGCAGCGTAGAATTATTAGCGGGAGCGGCCGGGGAGCTGTTTTTT
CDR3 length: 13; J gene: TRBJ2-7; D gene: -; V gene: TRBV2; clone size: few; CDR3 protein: CASRDSPSDEQYF; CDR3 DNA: TGTGCCAGCAGAGACAGTCCCTCAGACGAGCAGTACTTC
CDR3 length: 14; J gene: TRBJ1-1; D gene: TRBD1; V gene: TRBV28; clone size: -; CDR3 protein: CASNSPGGFTEAFF; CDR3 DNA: TGTGCCAGCAACTCCCCAGGGGGCTTCACTGAAGCTTTCTTT
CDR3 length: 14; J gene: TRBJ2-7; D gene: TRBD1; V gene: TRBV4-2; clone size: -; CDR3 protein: CASSRGQGNYEQYF; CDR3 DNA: TGTGCCAGCAGCCGGGGACAGGGTAACTACGAGCAGTACTTC
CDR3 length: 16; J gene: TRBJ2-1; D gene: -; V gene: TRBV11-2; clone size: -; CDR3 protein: CASTADRGGIYNEQFF; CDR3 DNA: TGTGCCAGCACCGCAGACAGGGGAGGGATCTACAATGAGCAGTTCTTC
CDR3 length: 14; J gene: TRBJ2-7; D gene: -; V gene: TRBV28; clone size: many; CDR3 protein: CASRSPSAPYEQYF; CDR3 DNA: TGTGCCAGCAGGAGCCCAAGTGCGCCCTACGAGCAGTACTTC
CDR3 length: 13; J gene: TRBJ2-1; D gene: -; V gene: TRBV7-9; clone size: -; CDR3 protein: CASKLSLYNEQFF; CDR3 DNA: TGTGCCAGCAAGCTTAGTTTGTACAATGAGCAGTTCTTC
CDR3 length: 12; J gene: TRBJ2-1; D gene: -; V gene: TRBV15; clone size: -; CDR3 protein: CATSVQYNEQFF; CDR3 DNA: TGTGCCACCAGCGTCCAGTACAATGAGCAGTTCTTC
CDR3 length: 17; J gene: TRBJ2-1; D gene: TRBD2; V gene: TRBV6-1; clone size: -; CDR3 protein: CASSGSPSGGALNEQFF; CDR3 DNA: TGTGCCAGCAGTGGGTCGCCTAGCGGGGGGGCGTTGAATGAGCAGTTCTTC
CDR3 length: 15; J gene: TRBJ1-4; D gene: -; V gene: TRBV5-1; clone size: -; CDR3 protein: CASSLEQAFNEKLFF; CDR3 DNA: TGCGCCAGCAGCTTGGAACAGGCGTTTAATGAAAAACTGTTTTTT
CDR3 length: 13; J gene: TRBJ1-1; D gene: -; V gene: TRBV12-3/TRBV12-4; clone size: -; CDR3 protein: CASSLGQNTEAFF; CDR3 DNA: TGTGCCAGCAGTTTAGGGCAAAACACTGAAGCTTTCTTT
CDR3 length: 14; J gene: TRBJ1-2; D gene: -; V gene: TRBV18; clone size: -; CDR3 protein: CASSFNRNNYGYTF; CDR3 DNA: TGTGCCAGCTCCTTCAACAGGAATAACTATGGCTACACCTTC
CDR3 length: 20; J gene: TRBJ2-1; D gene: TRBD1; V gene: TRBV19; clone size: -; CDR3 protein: CASRPRSGTGDIWSYNEQFF; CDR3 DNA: TGTGCCAGTAGGCCTAGATCGGGGACAGGGGATATTTGGTCCTACAATGAGCAGTTCTTC